This entry is about one TCR beta chain. Its antigen is still unknown. TCRdb itself ran the 5' RACE reads through MiXCR, one entry per CDR3 protein. The sample yields 280,000 or so distinct CDR3 sequences, about a sixth seen once. Per the germline V gene, CDR1 is LGHNA and CDR2 is YSLEER. V lost 3 bases and J 3 bases, leaving 21 bases between the germline ends. The CDR3 covers 18 residues. The data originate from a study of T-cell memory formation after mild COVID-19. Background on the study: TCR clusters were largely donor specific.

Whole-study results and caveats: Among clones peaking at day 37 in the second wave, SARS-CoV-2 specificity remained unconfirmed. CD4+ contracting clones were mainly CM and EM; CD8+ ones, EMRA.

The V gene is TRBV4-3, the J gene TRBJ2-1; D might be TRBD1 (7 bases). The sequencing input was PBMCs or a T cell subset sorted from them (not recorded which). The TCR sequence derives from a man aged 18 to 30 who had mild COVID-19 (a few samples of this study predate the infection). Cell type and time point are not known. The CDR3 bases are TGCGCCAGCAGCCACTCGAGGCCCGGGACAGCGGGCTACAATGAGCAGTTCTTC. Translated: CASSHSRPGTAGYNEQFF.